The clone carrying this TCR beta chain was observed at least ten times. The antigen remains unidentified. The cDNA 3' end received a ligated oligonucleotide with a UMI. The first PCR ran 3 to 5 cycles with an equimolar RC1.1 and RC1.2 beta primer mix. One entry per CDR3 protein results from TCRdb running MiXCR on the UMI-ligation and nested PCR reads. The table records tens of thousands of distinct CDR3 sequences, 7.3% of them present only once. The germline V gene encodes CDR1 SGHNT and CDR2 YENEEA. This CDR3 comprises 17 residues. V shed 5 bases, J shed 3 bases, and the junction held 13 bases outside the gene matches. The data were taken from a study of quantifying T cell responses using KT2 cells. Across the whole study: Reverse transcription used primers in the TCR alpha and beta constant regions. The T4 ligation step was estimated to exceed 8.5% efficiency under optimum conditions. The second PCR was a qPCR stopped at a predetermined fluorescence threshold. Whole-study findings and limits: KT2 sequence counts showed saturation when very many KT2 cells were spiked in.

The gene calls are TRBV11-3 and TRBJ1-5; 7 bases fit TRBD1. This sequence originates from a human donor. Sequenced: PBMCs spiked with cells of the T cell clone KT2. The CDR3 DNA sequence: TGTGCCAGCAGCGCCTCGCCCGGACAGGAGAACAATCAGCCCCAGCATTTT. Amino acids: CASSASPGQENNQPQHF.